These T cell receptor beta chains were read from a single sample in a study of CD8+CD57+ T cells in acquired aplastic anemia. TCRdb independently ran MiXCR on the reads; one entry per CDR3 protein. The table shows just over 450,000 distinct CDR3 sequences, with about a third occurring only once. Sequenced: sorted CD4+, CD8+, or CD8+CD57+ T cells (not recorded which) from PBMCs. The receptors originated from a human donor with aplastic anemia. Each CDR3 is given with its conserved first and last residue. The order of the fields is V gene, J gene, D gene, clone size, CDR3 protein, CDR3 DNA. D genes are given only for firm matches. The size field is filled for only some rows; it gives once, few, many or a size class.

V: TRBV19; J: TRBJ2-6; D: -; size: -; CDR3: CASSSRNLGTSNILTF; DNA: TGTGCCAGTAGTAGCCGAAACCTCGGGACAAGCAACATCCTGACTTTC
V: TRBV19; J: TRBJ2-3; D: -; size: -; CDR3: CASSISYSTDTQYF; DNA: TGTGCCAGTAGTATATCTTACAGCACAGATACGCAGTATTTT
V: TRBV19; J: TRBJ2-5; D: TRBD1; size: -; CDR3: CASSISGGSETQYF; DNA: TGTGCCAGTAGTATTTCAGGGGGTAGTGAGACCCAGTACTTC
V: TRBV11-1; J: TRBJ2-7; D: TRBD2; size: many; CDR3: CASSLERYGTSGTGYEQYF; DNA: TGTGCCAGCAGCTTAGAGAGGTACGGGACTAGCGGGACTGGGTACGAGCAGTACTTC
V: TRBV20-1; J: TRBJ2-7; D: -; size: many; CDR3: CSASSPETYEQYF; DNA: TGCAGTGCTAGCAGTCCCGAAACCTACGAGCAGTACTTC
V: TRBV20-1; J: TRBJ1-6; D: -; size: few; CDR3: CSAETRGFNSPLHF; DNA: TGCAGTGCAGAAACCAGGGGCTTTAATTCACCCCTCCACTTT
V: TRBV5-1; J: TRBJ2-3; D: TRBD2; size: -; CDR3: CASSLLAVSDTQYF; DNA: TGCGCCAGCAGCCTACTAGCGGTTTCAGATACGCAGTATTTT
V: TRBV4-3; J: TRBJ1-2; D: TRBD1; size: -; CDR3: CASSQTTRRTGIDYTF; DNA: TGCGCCAGCAGCCAGACCACCCGAAGGACAGGGATTGACTACACCTTC
V: TRBV7-2; J: TRBJ2-5; D: -; size: once; CDR3: CASSLRAGQETQYF; DNA: TGTGCCAGCAGCTTGAGGGCAGGCCAAGAGACCCAGTACTTC
V: TRBV20-1; J: TRBJ2-7; D: TRBD1; size: -; CDR3: CSARGTGASEQYF; DNA: TGCAGTGCCCGGGGGACAGGGGCGAGCGAGCAGTACTTC
V: TRBV5-1; J: TRBJ2-5; D: TRBD1; size: few; CDR3: CASSLLGQGTSPETQYF; DNA: TGCGCCAGCAGCTTGCTAGGACAGGGTACGAGTCCAGAGACCCAGTACTTC
V: TRBV10-1; J: TRBJ2-5; D: -; size: many; CDR3: CASSESQAQETQYF; DNA: TGCGCCAGCAGTGAGTCGCAGGCACAAGAGACCCAGTACTTC
V: TRBV20-1; J: TRBJ2-7; D: TRBD2; size: many; CDR3: CSAETSGSYEQYF; DNA: TGCAGTGCTGAGACTAGCGGGAGCTACGAGCAGTACTTC
V: TRBV29-1; J: TRBJ1-2; D: TRBD1; size: many; CDR3: CSGRGTGGDYGYTF; DNA: TGCAGCGGTCGTGGGACAGGAGGAGACTATGGCTACACCTTC
V: TRBV9; J: TRBJ2-7; D: TRBD1; size: -; CDR3: CASSEGDRGPYEQYF; DNA: TGTGCCAGCAGCGAAGGGGACAGGGGGCCCTACGAGCAGTACTTC
V: TRBV7-2; J: TRBJ1-1; D: -; size: -; CDR3: CASSFQPGVNTEAFF; DNA: TGTGCCAGCAGCTTTCAGCCAGGCGTAAACACTGAAGCTTTCTTT
V: TRBV6-1; J: TRBJ2-7; D: TRBD1; size: few; CDR3: CASRVQDRVGEQYF; DNA: TGTGCCAGCAGGGTTCAGGACAGGGTGGGAGAGCAGTACTTC
V: TRBV2; J: TRBJ2-5; D: -; size: many; CDR3: CASSESREETQYF; DNA: TGTGCCAGCAGTGAATCCAGGGAAGAGACCCAGTACTTC
V: TRBV20-1; J: TRBJ2-3; D: TRBD2; size: -; CDR3: CSARDNRGGPDTQYF; DNA: TGCAGTGCTAGAGATAATCGGGGGGGGCCAGATACGCAGTATTTT
V: TRBV19; J: TRBJ2-7; D: -; size: -; CDR3: CASTSDGYEQYF; DNA: TGTGCCAGTACCTCGGACGGGTACGAGCAGTACTTC
V: TRBV2; J: TRBJ1-2; D: -; size: -; CDR3: CASSFPTDRYGYTF; DNA: TGTGCCAGCAGTTTCCCCACGGACCGCTATGGCTACACCTTC
V: TRBV2; J: TRBJ2-1; D: TRBD1; size: -; CDR3: CASSRQGTYEQFF; DNA: TGTGCCAGCAGTCGACAGGGAACCTACGAGCAGTTCTTC
V: TRBV7-9; J: TRBJ1-1; D: TRBD1; size: few; CDR3: CASSLGQGARAFF; DNA: TGTGCCAGCAGCTTAGGACAGGGGGCCAGAGCTTTCTTT
V: TRBV10-1; J: TRBJ1-5; D: TRBD1; size: many; CDR3: CASSESNRGSYQPQHF; DNA: TGCGCCAGCAGTGAGTCGAACAGGGGATCTTATCAGCCCCAGCATTTT
V: TRBV2; J: TRBJ1-1; D: -; size: few; CDR3: CASTRSSGSTEAFF; DNA: TGTGCCAGCACCAGATCGTCAGGGAGTACTGAAGCTTTCTTT
V: TRBV30; J: TRBJ1-6; D: -; size: few; CDR3: CAWSVQGGFGVVGNSPLHF; DNA: TGTGCCTGGAGTGTACAAGGGGGGTTTGGGGTGGTTGGGAATTCACCCCTCCACTTT
V: TRBV2; J: TRBJ1-2; D: -; size: few; CDR3: CASSSQGYYTF; DNA: TGTGCCAGCAGTTCCCAGGGTTACTACACCTTC
V: TRBV5-1; J: TRBJ2-5; D: -; size: -; CDR3: CASSTLPGPRGETQYF; DNA: TGCGCCAGCAGCACGCTTCCGGGCCCCCGGGGAGAGACCCAGTACTTC
V: TRBV9; J: TRBJ2-5; D: TRBD1; size: -; CDR3: CASSAQGAAETQYF; DNA: TGTGCCAGCAGCGCCCAGGGGGCGGCGGAGACCCAGTACTTC
V: TRBV29-1; J: TRBJ1-2; D: TRBD1; size: -; CDR3: CSVDPGTVGYTF; DNA: TGCAGCGTTGACCCCGGGACAGTTGGCTACACCTTC
V: TRBV11-2; J: TRBJ2-2; D: TRBD1; size: few; CDR3: CASSTYRGPNTGELFF; DNA: TGTGCCAGCAGCACCTACAGGGGCCCGAACACCGGGGAGCTGTTTTTT
V: TRBV19; J: TRBJ2-7; D: TRBD1; size: -; CDR3: CASSPGTGASYEQYF; DNA: TGTGCCAGTAGTCCAGGGACAGGGGCGTCCTACGAGCAGTACTTC
V: TRBV28; J: TRBJ2-1; D: -; size: few; CDR3: CASSLMGVREQFF; DNA: TGTGCCAGCAGTTTAATGGGGGTCCGTGAGCAGTTCTTC
V: TRBV7-8; J: TRBJ2-1; D: TRBD2; size: few; CDR3: CASSLAQAGGGEQFF; DNA: TGTGCCAGCAGCTTAGCGCAAGCGGGGGGGGGTGAGCAGTTCTTC
V: TRBV27; J: TRBJ1-1; D: -; size: few; CDR3: CASSSKAGTEAFF; DNA: TGTGCCAGCAGTTCGAAAGCGGGAACTGAAGCTTTCTTT
V: TRBV29-1; J: TRBJ1-4; D: -; size: -; CDR3: CSGTRGYNEKLFF; DNA: TGCAGCGGTACCCGGGGTTATAATGAAAAACTGTTTTTT
V: TRBV4-3; J: TRBJ1-2; D: -; size: few; CDR3: CASSQGGQAPQGYTF; DNA: TGCGCCAGCAGCCAAGGTGGTCAAGCCCCGCAGGGCTACACCTTC
V: TRBV10-3; J: TRBJ2-3; D: -; size: few; CDR3: CASRNPIAAANTQYF; DNA: TGTGCCAGCAGGAACCCCATTGCGGCCGCGAATACGCAGTATTTT
V: TRBV2; J: TRBJ2-1; D: TRBD2; size: -; CDR3: CASSERRGGSYNEQFF; DNA: TGTGCCAGCAGTGAACGGCGGGGGGGGTCCTACAATGAGCAGTTCTTC
V: TRBV24-1; J: TRBJ1-1; D: -; size: -; CDR3: CATSDAGTENTEAFF; DNA: TGTGCCACCAGTGATGCCGGGACCGAGAACACTGAAGCTTTCTTT
V: TRBV27; J: TRBJ1-2; D: TRBD1; size: -; CDR3: CASSSPGTGSHYGYTF; DNA: TGTGCCAGCAGTTCGCCCGGGACAGGGTCTCATTATGGCTACACCTTC
V: TRBV11-2; J: TRBJ2-7; D: -; size: -; CDR3: CASSPEPRAYEQYF; DNA: TGTGCCAGCAGCCCGGAACCTCGGGCCTACGAGCAGTACTTC
V: TRBV28; J: TRBJ1-1; D: -; size: -; CDR3: CASNQRTEAFF; DNA: TGTGCCAGCAACCAGAGAACTGAAGCTTTCTTT
V: TRBV12-3/TRBV12-4; J: TRBJ2-7; D: TRBD1; size: many; CDR3: CASSPDRAYYEQYF; DNA: TGTGCCAGCAGTCCCGACAGGGCCTATTACGAGCAGTACTTC
V: TRBV6-2/TRBV6-3; J: TRBJ1-5; D: -; size: -; CDR3: CASRRTGGGNQPQHF; DNA: TGTGCCAGCAGAAGAACAGGAGGCGGCAATCAGCCCCAGCATTTT
V: TRBV5-1; J: TRBJ2-7; D: TRBD2; size: few; CDR3: CASSLGVTSGITYEQYF; DNA: TGCGCCAGCAGCTTGGGGGTCACTAGCGGGATCACCTACGAGCAGTACTTC
V: TRBV25-1; J: TRBJ2-3; D: -; size: -; CDR3: CASSISPRRTDTQYF; DNA: TGTGCCAGTAGTATATCCCCGCGACGCACAGATACGCAGTATTTT
V: TRBV4-1; J: TRBJ2-7; D: TRBD2; size: few; CDR3: CASSQDPWIGQGGRQYF; DNA: TGCGCCAGCAGCCAAGATCCATGGATAGGGCAGGGAGGGAGACAGTACTTC
V: TRBV4-2; J: TRBJ2-7; D: -; size: -; CDR3: CASSPTDDSFTVHYEQYF; DNA: TGTGCCAGCAGTCCCACTGACGATTCATTCACTGTACACTACGAGCAGTACTTC
V: TRBV11-2; J: TRBJ2-3; D: -; size: -; CDR3: CASRHGTGSTDTQYF; DNA: TGTGCCAGCAGACACGGGACTGGAAGCACAGATACGCAGTATTTT
V: TRBV10-3; J: TRBJ2-5; D: TRBD2; size: once; CDR3: CASSYGGGGGEETQYF; DNA: TGTGCCAGCAGTTACGGCGGGGGGGGGGGCGAAGAGACCCAGTACTTC
V: TRBV19; J: TRBJ1-1; D: -; size: many; CDR3: CASSIYSGGTEAFF; DNA: TGTGCCAGTAGTATTTACAGCGGGGGGACTGAAGCTTTCTTT
V: TRBV30; J: TRBJ1-2; D: -; size: many; CDR3: CAWSVDRSYGYTF; DNA: TGTGCCTGGAGTGTGGATCGGAGCTATGGCTACACCTTC
V: TRBV29-1; J: TRBJ2-3; D: TRBD1; size: -; CDR3: CSVTTGGMTDTQYF; DNA: TGCAGCGTTACCACAGGGGGAATGACAGATACGCAGTATTTT
V: TRBV15; J: TRBJ1-5; D: -; size: many; CDR3: CATSPGTRNQPQHF; DNA: TGTGCCACCAGCCCAGGGACGCGCAATCAGCCCCAGCATTTT
V: TRBV7-3; J: TRBJ2-1; D: TRBD2; size: many; CDR3: CASSSTSGRTDEQFF; DNA: TGTGCCAGCAGCTCTACTAGCGGGAGGACGGATGAGCAGTTCTTC
V: TRBV5-6; J: TRBJ2-3; D: TRBD1; size: few; CDR3: CASSSTGEDTQYF; DNA: TGTGCCAGCAGCTCGACAGGGGAAGATACGCAGTATTTT
V: TRBV19; J: TRBJ1-1; D: TRBD1; size: -; CDR3: CASSGGQGNTEAFF; DNA: TGTGCCAGTAGTGGTGGACAGGGGAACACTGAAGCTTTCTTT
V: TRBV5-1; J: TRBJ2-7; D: -; size: -; CDR3: CASSLAPDRLFYEQYF; DNA: TGCGCCAGCAGCTTGGCCCCCGACAGGTTGTTCTACGAGCAGTACTTC
V: TRBV5-1; J: TRBJ2-2; D: -; size: -; CDR3: CASSLAFISGELFF; DNA: TGCGCCAGCAGCTTGGCTTTTATCTCCGGGGAGCTGTTTTTT